The present entry profiles one T cell receptor beta chain with its context. The antigen is unknown. V shed 8 bases and J shed 5 bases, with 9 bases lying between them. CDR3 length equals 11 residues. The sample originates from a study of response to subunit inactivated influenza vaccine. The study, taken as a whole, reports: Few new T cells, the authors suggested, are recruited by each seasonal influenza vaccination.

Via MiXCR, TCRdb re-called the RT-PCR reads, giving one row per CDR3 protein. The sample lists 530,000 or so distinct CDR3 sequences; 13% to 15% were seen once. The receptor was isolated from a man aged 50 or older who received an inactivated influenza vaccine. J is TRBJ1-1 and V is TRBV12-3 or TRBV12-4; D unresolved. The sample here was PBMCs from blood, taken less than 13 days after vaccination. CDR3 bases: TGTGCCAGCGGAGACCGTACTGAAGCTTTCTTT. Translation gives CASGDRTEAFF.